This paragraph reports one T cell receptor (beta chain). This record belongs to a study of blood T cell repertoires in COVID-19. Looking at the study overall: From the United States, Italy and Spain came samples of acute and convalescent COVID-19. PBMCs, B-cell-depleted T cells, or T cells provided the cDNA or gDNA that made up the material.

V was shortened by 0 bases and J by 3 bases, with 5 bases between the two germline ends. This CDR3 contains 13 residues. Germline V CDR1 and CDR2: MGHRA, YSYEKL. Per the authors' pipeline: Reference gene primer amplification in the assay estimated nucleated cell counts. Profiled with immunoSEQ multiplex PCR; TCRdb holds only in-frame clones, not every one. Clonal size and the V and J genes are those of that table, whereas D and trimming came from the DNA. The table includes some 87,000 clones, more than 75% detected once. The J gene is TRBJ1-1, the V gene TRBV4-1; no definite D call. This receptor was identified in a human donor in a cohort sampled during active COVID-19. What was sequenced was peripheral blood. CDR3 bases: TGCGCCAGCAGCCAAGAGGCTCACACTGAAGCTTTCTTT. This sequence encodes CASSQEAHTEAFF.